Listed below are T cell receptor beta chains from one sample, sequenced in a study of T cell changes during pregnancy in multiple sclerosis. Generated by immunoSEQ multiplex PCR, the TCRdb table keeps only in-frame clones and is missing some. Of some 30,000 clones in the sample, around 89% were seen once. The starting material was CD8+ T cells from peripheral blood mononuclear cells, obtained after pregnancy. The receptors were gathered from a female donor with multiple sclerosis, enrolled in a pregnancy study. Both conserved end residues are part of each CDR3. D genes are given only for firm matches. Rows give clone size only sometimes, using once, few, many, or a class for an expanded clone.

V gene	clone size	J gene	D gene	CDR3 DNA	CDR3 protein
TRBV7-9	NA	TRBJ2-1	TRBD1	TGTGCCAGCAGCCCCCGGGACAGGTATTACAATGAGCAGTTCTTC	CASSPRDRYYNEQFF
TRBV18	NA	TRBJ1-2	NA	TGTGCCAGCTCACCTCCGGCGGGGGACCTAACCTATGGCTACACCTTC	CASSPPAGDLTYGYTF
TRBV6-6	NA	TRBJ1-2	NA	TGTGCCAGCATTTGGCCAGGGGTTGGCTACACCTTC	CASIWPGVGYTF
TRBV11-2	NA	TRBJ1-3	NA	TGTGCCAGCAGCTTAGAAAGTAGCACCATATATTTT	CASSLESSTIYF
TRBV4-3	NA	TRBJ2-1	NA	TGCGCCAGCAGCCAACAACTAGATTCCTACAATGAGCAGTTCTTC	CASSQQLDSYNEQFF
TRBV4-1	NA	TRBJ2-2	TRBD2	TGCGCCAGCAGCCAAGGAAGCGGGAGGTCCGGGGAGCTGTTTTTT	CASSQGSGRSGELFF
TRBV9	few	TRBJ1-1	NA	TGTGCCAGCGATGGGGGAGGGGGGGATCGGCACACTGAAGCTTTCTTT	CASDGGGGDRHTEAFF
TRBV9	NA	TRBJ2-3	NA	TGTGCCAGCAGCGTAGAGCCCGAAGCGAGAGATACGCAGTATTTT	CASSVEPEARDTQYF
TRBV4-2	NA	TRBJ2-6	TRBD2	TGTGCCAGCAGCCAAGGAGACGGGCTAGCGGGACCCAACGTCCTGACTTTC	CASSQGDGLAGPNVLTF
TRBV7-8	NA	TRBJ2-7	NA	TGTGCCAGCAGCCTACTAGAGCCGAGCTCCTACGAGCAGTACTTC	CASSLLEPSSYEQYF
TRBV27	NA	TRBJ1-5	NA	TGTGCCAGCAGTACATGGGCGGGCCTCGGTGGGAATCAGCCCCAGCATTTT	CASSTWAGLGGNQPQHF
TRBV11-2	NA	TRBJ1-1	NA	TGTGCCAGCAGCTCTCAGGGTACTGAAGCTTTCTTT	CASSSQGTEAFF
TRBV7-2	NA	TRBJ2-7	TRBD1	TGTGCCAGCAGCAGCGACAGGGAAGGTGGGAAGCAGTACTTC	CASSSDREGGKQYF
TRBV27	NA	TRBJ2-1	TRBD2	TGTGCCAGCAGTTTCAGCGGGAGGTACAATGAGCAGTTCTTC	CASSFSGRYNEQFF
TRBV27	NA	TRBJ2-1	TRBD2	TGTGCCAGCAGCCCTCTACTAGCGGGGTACAATGAGCAGTTCTTC	CASSPLLAGYNEQFF
TRBV7-9	once	TRBJ2-5	TRBD2	TGTGCCAGCAGTAGATCCCCGGGACTAGCGGGCCAAGAGACCCAGTACTTC	CASSRSPGLAGQETQYF
TRBV18	once	TRBJ2-2	TRBD2	TGTGCCAGCTCCGGGCTGGTAGCGGGAGCTTCGAACACCGGGGAGCTGTTTTTT	CASSGLVAGASNTGELFF
TRBV6-6	few	TRBJ2-1	NA	TGTGCCAGCAGTTACTCACTAGAACGCGGTGAGCAGTTCTTC	CASSYSLERGEQFF
TRBV7-9	NA	TRBJ2-7	TRBD2	TGTGCCAGCAGCTCCGCCGATGGCGGGAGTTCCTACGAGCAGTACTTC	CASSSADGGSSYEQYF
TRBV19	NA	TRBJ2-7	TRBD2	TGTGCCAGTAGTGCGGGAGGGCCATACGAGCAGTACTTC	CASSAGGPYEQYF
TRBV28	NA	TRBJ1-5	NA	TGTGCCAGCAGTCGCAGGGGCCCTAATCAGCCCCAGCATTTT	CASSRRGPNQPQHF
TRBV6-6	NA	TRBJ1-1	NA	TGTGCCAGCAGCCAACAGGAGAGGACGGAAGCTTTCTTT	CASSQQERTEAFF
TRBV19	NA	TRBJ2-7	NA	TGTGCCAGTAGGGACAGCTACGAGCAGTACTTC	CASRDSYEQYF
TRBV4-1	NA	TRBJ2-7	NA	TGCGCCAGCAGCCCTTCCCCCGGACTCAACTACGAGCAGTACTTC	CASSPSPGLNYEQYF
TRBV4-1	NA	TRBJ2-1	TRBD2	TGCGCCAGCACCTTCTCGTCTAGCGGGAGCTATGAGCAGTTCTTC	CASTFSSSGSYEQFF
TRBV29-1	NA	TRBJ1-1	NA	TGCAGCGTTGAAGACTGGGGGCACACTGAAGCTTTCTTT	CSVEDWGHTEAFF
TRBV19	NA	TRBJ2-7	NA	TGTGCCAGTAGTATGACTGGGTTATCCTACGAGCAGTACTTC	CASSMTGLSYEQYF
TRBV27	many	TRBJ1-4	NA	TGTGCCGGTCAAGATTACAGCCTTAATGAAAAACTGTTTTTT	CAGQDYSLNEKLFF
TRBV11-2	NA	TRBJ2-7	NA	TGTGCCAGCAGCTTGGGTGATGGCAGGGTCGGGTACGAGCAGTACTTC	CASSLGDGRVGYEQYF
TRBV5-8	NA	TRBJ2-1	TRBD1	TGTGCCAGCAGCTTCGGGACAGGGGGCTACAATGAGCAGTTCTTC	CASSFGTGGYNEQFF
TRBV28	NA	TRBJ1-4	TRBD1	TGTGCCAGCAGCGGGACAGATGAAAAACTGTTTTTT	CASSGTDEKLFF
TRBV11-2	NA	TRBJ1-2	TRBD1	TGTGCCAGCAACCCATCAACCGGGACAGGGAGCTATGGCTACACCTTC	CASNPSTGTGSYGYTF
TRBV13	NA	TRBJ2-7	TRBD2	TGTGCCAGCAGCTCTCCCGGACTAGCGGGAAACTCCTACGAGCAGTACTTC	CASSSPGLAGNSYEQYF
TRBV4-3	NA	TRBJ2-7	TRBD1	TGCGCCAGCAGCCAAGGAACAGGGGCCCTTGGATACGAGCAGTACTTC	CASSQGTGALGYEQYF
TRBV29-1	once	TRBJ2-1	TRBD2	TGCAGCGTTGAGGAAACTAGCGGGGGGGGCAATGAGCAGTTCTTC	CSVEETSGGGNEQFF
TRBV6-5	NA	TRBJ2-1	NA	TGTGCCAGCAGTTACCCTGGCGGGTCCAATGAGCAGTTCTTC	CASSYPGGSNEQFF
TRBV6-4	NA	TRBJ1-2	TRBD1	TGTGCCAGCAGCCGCGGACAGGGGGACTATGGCTACACCTTC	CASSRGQGDYGYTF